These T cell receptor beta chains were read from a single sample in a study of T cell changes during pregnancy in multiple sclerosis. Assay: immunoSEQ multiplex PCR; the TCRdb copy retains only in-frame clones and omits some. This sample has tens of thousands of clones, with around 94% found just once. The sequencing here drew on peripheral blood, taken in the third trimester of pregnancy. The receptor set was obtained from a female donor in good health, enrolled as a control in a pregnancy study. Each CDR3 is given with its conserved first and last residue. The D gene is left open where the match is weak. Some rows mark clone size as missing; the rest say once, few, many or name a class of expanded clone.

j_call,d_call,v_call,clone_size,cdr3_aa,cdr3_nt
TRBJ2-1,-,TRBV6-5,-,CASRGPFPNEQFF,TGTGCCAGCAGGGGGCCATTTCCCAATGAGCAGTTCTTC
TRBJ2-1,-,TRBV20-1,-,CSAVANEQFF,TGCAGTGCTGTAGCGAATGAGCAGTTCTTC
TRBJ2-1,-,TRBV28,-,CASSLGGYYNEQFF,TGTGCCAGCAGTTTGGGGGGATACTACAATGAGCAGTTCTTC
TRBJ1-5,-,TRBV19,once,CASSIVNRDQPQHF,TGTGCCAGTAGTATAGTTAACAGGGATCAGCCCCAGCATTTT
TRBJ1-2,-,TRBV7-8,-,CASSPTRGGGVYTF,TGTGCCAGCAGCCCAACCCGGGGAGGTGGTGTCTACACCTTC
TRBJ2-1,-,TRBV7-7,-,CASSLGRAQINEQFF,TGTGCTAGCAGCTTAGGAAGAGCCCAAATAAATGAGCAGTTCTTC
TRBJ2-2,-,TRBV7-3,-,CASSLHGPGTGELFF,TGTGCCAGCAGCTTACACGGCCCGGGCACCGGGGAGCTGTTTTTT
TRBJ1-1,-,TRBV9,-,CASSVSQQGSEAFF,TGTGCCAGCAGCGTATCCCAACAGGGATCTGAAGCTTTCTTT
TRBJ1-2,TRBD1,TRBV6-6,-,CASHTGGVLVYGYTF,TGTGCCAGCCACACAGGGGGAGTTCTAGTCTATGGCTACACCTTC
TRBJ2-1,TRBD2,TRBV19,-,CASRISGGDEQFF,TGTGCCAGTCGGATTAGCGGGGGCGATGAGCAGTTCTTC
TRBJ1-1,-,TRBV11-2,-,CASSTQGGTEAFF,TGTGCCAGCAGCACCCAGGGTGGCACTGAAGCTTTCTTT
TRBJ1-1,-,TRBV28,-,CASTPAGWNTEAFF,TGTGCCAGCACCCCCGCGGGATGGAACACTGAAGCTTTCTTT
TRBJ1-1,-,TRBV11-2,-,CASSRLLDPMNTEAFF,TGTGCCAGCAGCCGCCTTCTAGACCCCATGAACACTGAAGCTTTCTTT
TRBJ1-4,TRBD1,TRBV18,-,CASSKTRQGKNEKLFF,TGTGCCAGCTCGAAAACAAGACAGGGAAAGAATGAAAAACTGTTTTTT
TRBJ2-7,TRBD1,TRBV6-5,-,CASTTTGTGTYEQYF,TGTGCCAGCACTACGACCGGGACAGGGACCTACGAGCAGTACTTC
TRBJ1-1,-,TRBV30,-,CAWSGLTGMNTEAFF,TGTGCCTGGAGTGGCTTGACAGGAATGAACACTGAAGCTTTCTTT
TRBJ1-2,-,TRBV30,-,CAWSDTVNGYGYTF,TGTGCCTGGAGTGATACAGTGAACGGCTATGGCTACACCTTC
TRBJ2-3,-,TRBV18,-,CASSRTVSTDTQYF,TGTGCCAGCTCAAGGACAGTCAGCACAGATACGCAGTATTTT
TRBJ1-2,TRBD1,TRBV7-2,-,CASSRTGEGYGYTF,TGTGCCAGCAGCCGGACAGGGGAGGGCTATGGCTACACCTTC
TRBJ2-7,-,TRBV4-2,-,CASSQAGAKNEQYF,TGTGCCAGCAGCCAAGCAGGGGCGAAAAACGAGCAGTACTTC
TRBJ2-4,TRBD1,TRBV19,-,CASRHGTAPGVNIQYF,TGTGCCAGTAGACACGGGACAGCTCCTGGCGTAAACATTCAGTACTTC
TRBJ1-1,TRBD1,TRBV6-5,few,CASSHRGATEAFF,TGTGCCAGCAGTCACAGGGGTGCCACTGAAGCTTTCTTT
TRBJ2-7,-,TRBV4-2,-,CASSQGGASYEQYF,TGTGCCAGCAGCCAAGGAGGAGCGAGCTACGAGCAGTACTTC
TRBJ2-1,TRBD2,TRBV6-5,-,CASSYRGLAGEVQFF,TGTGCCAGCAGTTACCGGGGACTAGCGGGAGAGGTGCAGTTCTTC
TRBJ1-4,TRBD1,TRBV27,once,CASSKGTVNEKLFF,TGTGCCAGCAGTAAGGGGACAGTTAATGAAAAACTGTTTTTT
TRBJ2-2,-,TRBV19,-,CASSEQGAGELFF,TGTGCCAGTAGTGAACAGGGTGCCGGGGAGCTGTTTTTT
TRBJ1-1,-,TRBV7-3,once,CASSLSVNTEAFF,TGTGCCAGCAGCTTAAGCGTGAACACTGAAGCTTTCTTT
TRBJ2-3,-,TRBV18,-,CASQISGSTDTQYF,TGTGCCAGCCAGATCTCAGGGAGCACAGATACGCAGTATTTT
TRBJ2-5,TRBD1,TRBV2,-,CASSGVRGRETQYF,TGTGCCAGCAGTGGTGTCAGGGGGCGCGAGACCCAGTACTTC
TRBJ2-3,-,TRBV6-1,-,CASIGGSTDTQYF,TGTGCCAGCATCGGGGGAAGCACAGATACGCAGTATTTT
TRBJ2-1,-,TRBV6-5,-,CASSYRASSYNEQFF,TGTGCCAGCAGTTACAGAGCGAGCTCCTACAATGAGCAGTTCTTC
TRBJ2-5,TRBD1,TRBV5-4,-,CASSETGGGEETQYF,TGTGCCAGCTCGGAGACAGGGGGCGGCGAAGAGACCCAGTACTTC
TRBJ2-1,TRBD1,TRBV4-2,-,CASSQDLAAGGDEQFF,TGTGCCAGCAGCCAAGATCTGGCGGCAGGGGGCGATGAGCAGTTCTTC
TRBJ1-2,TRBD1,TRBV30,-,CACNRDRGDYGYTF,TGTGCCTGCAACCGGGACAGGGGGGACTATGGCTACACCTTC
TRBJ2-7,TRBD2,TRBV28,-,CASSFGGRVNEQYF,TGTGCCAGCAGTTTCGGCGGGAGAGTAAACGAGCAGTACTTC
TRBJ2-7,TRBD2,TRBV28,-,CASRSGLANEQYF,TGTGCCAGCAGATCGGGACTAGCTAACGAGCAGTACTTC
TRBJ1-5,TRBD1,TRBV2,-,CASSGGTGRDQPQHF,TGTGCCAGCAGTGGGGGGACAGGCAGAGATCAGCCCCAGCATTTT
TRBJ1-2,-,TRBV10-2,-,CASSEFGGGSFYGYTF,TGCGCCAGCAGTGAATTCGGGGGGGGGTCTTTCTATGGCTACACCTTC
TRBJ2-1,TRBD2,TRBV5-4,-,CASSLAVDSGRRNEQFF,TGTGCCAGCAGCTTGGCCGTCGATAGCGGGAGGCGCAATGAGCAGTTCTTC
TRBJ1-1,TRBD1,TRBV6-5,-,CASSWGTGVGTEAFF,TGTGCCAGCAGTTGGGGGACAGGGGTGGGCACTGAAGCTTTCTTT
TRBJ2-7,TRBD2,TRBV29-1,-,CSVEAPGGLYEQYF,TGCAGCGTTGAGGCCCCCGGGGGGTTATACGAGCAGTACTTC
TRBJ1-2,TRBD1,TRBV9,-,CASSVPGGSYGYTF,TGTGCCAGCAGCGTACCAGGGGGGTCGTATGGCTACACCTTC
TRBJ2-7,-,TRBV9,once,CASSDGGLGAGLAEQYF,TGTGCCAGCAGCGATGGGGGGCTCGGAGCGGGGTTAGCCGAGCAGTACTTC
TRBJ2-7,TRBD2,TRBV20-1,-,CSAGDYSEQYF,TGCAGTGCTGGGGACTACTCCGAGCAGTACTTC
TRBJ2-1,TRBD1,TRBV19,-,CASRAPGTGASNEQFF,TGTGCCAGTCGAGCACCCGGGACAGGGGCCTCCAATGAGCAGTTCTTC
TRBJ2-7,TRBD1,TRBV6-5,-,CASSYGQGTYEQYF,TGTGCCAGCAGTTACGGACAGGGGACCTACGAGCAGTACTTC
TRBJ2-6,TRBD1,TRBV9,-,CASSGRDRGPGANVLTF,TGTGCCAGCAGCGGCCGGGACAGGGGTCCCGGGGCCAACGTCCTGACTTTC
TRBJ1-1,-,TRBV28,-,CASSSRGYTEAFF,TGTGCCAGCAGTTCTAGGGGTTATACTGAAGCTTTCTTT
TRBJ2-1,TRBD1,TRBV6-5,-,CASSAGTGLNEQFF,TGTGCCAGCAGCGCCGGGACAGGGTTGAATGAGCAGTTCTTC
TRBJ2-5,TRBD2,TRBV4-3,-,CASSQLAGGPGETQYF,TGCGCCAGCAGCCAGCTAGCGGGAGGGCCGGGAGAGACCCAGTACTTC
TRBJ1-1,TRBD1,TRBV11-2,-,CASSRGRGTEAFF,TGTGCCAGCAGCAGGGGGCGAGGCACTGAAGCTTTCTTT
TRBJ2-1,-,TRBV4-2,-,CASSQGLRPLNDEQFF,TGTGCCAGCAGCCAGGGACTCCGCCCCCTCAATGATGAGCAGTTCTTC
TRBJ1-5,-,TRBV21-1,-,CASSKEEQGLRGNQPQHF,TGTGCCAGCAGCAAAGAGGAACAGGGGCTCCGGGGAAATCAGCCCCAGCATTTT
TRBJ2-5,-,TRBV11-2,-,CATRGETQYF,TGTGCCACCCGAGGAGAGACCCAGTACTTC